The source of this T cell receptor beta chain is a study of response to subunit inactivated influenza vaccine. This clonotype was seen only a few times. TCRdb called the RT-PCR reads again in MiXCR, with one record for every CDR3 protein. The repertoire holds roughly 500,000 distinct CDR3 sequences, approximately 15% seen once, with approximately 3% in the top ten. This CDR3 region has 15 residues. Germline V CDR1 and CDR2: DFQATT, SNEGSKA (reference sequence). V was cut by 7 bases and J by 4 bases, with 22 bases left in between. The sample was CD4+ T cells sorted from PBMCs, taken 23 months after vaccination. This TCR was sampled from a man aged 45 to 75 who received an inactivated influenza vaccine. This chain joins TRBV20-1 and TRBJ1-2; D might be TRBD1 (5 bases). The CDR3 coding sequence is TGCAGTGTTCCGGATGGCGACAGCGTCTTCTATGGCTACACCTTC. Protein product: CSVPDGDSVFYGYTF.